This TCR beta chain was obtained from a study of type 1 and type 2 diabetes patients. Anyone with other autoimmune disease or infection in the prior four weeks was excluded. PCR was run on genomic DNA. Amplification of the beta chain CDR3 used 30 forward and 13 reverse multiplex primers. Via MiXCR, TCRdb re-called the multiplex PCR reads, giving one row per CDR3 protein. The sample consists of under 300,000 distinct CDR3 sequences, more than 40% of them appearing once. For this clonotype: Its antigen is not known.

The germline CDR1 and CDR2 sequences are SGHVS and FQNEAQ. The CDR3 has 13 residues. V was cut by 4 bases and J by 1 base, with 6 bases left in between. Findings and limits, study-wide: Type 2 diabetes and control V and J usage correlated highly, around 0.97. Type 2 diabetes repertoires were more diverse than type 1 diabetes repertoires. Type 2 diabetes patients had few highly-expanded CD4+ clones, median one.

The chain couples TRBV7-8 to TRBJ2-3; D not certain. Source material: peripheral blood mononuclear cells (PBMCs). This clonotype was sampled from a man younger than 35 with type 2 diabetes. The CDR3 spells CASSSERTDTQYF. For the CDR3, the DNA is TGTGCCAGCAGCTCGGAACGCACAGATACGCAGTATTTT.